The rows below give T cell receptor beta chains drawn from one sample of a study of blood T cell repertoires in COVID-19. Assay: immunoSEQ multiplex PCR; the TCRdb copy retains only in-frame clones and omits some. This table has approximately 100,000 clones, around 81% appearing once. The sample taken for sequencing was peripheral blood. Receptors originate from a human donor in a cohort sampled during active COVID-19. The CDR3 runs from the conserved cysteine through the conserved F or W. The order of the fields is D gene, CDR3 length, J gene, clone size, V gene, CDR3 protein. D genes are given only for firm matches. Some rows have no size entry. The others give once, few or many, or a class for an expanded clone.

d_call: TRBD2
cdr3_length: 17
j_call: TRBJ2-3
clone_size: NA
v_call: TRBV5-1
cdr3_aa: CASSLVGWAGAGDTQYF

d_call: NA
cdr3_length: 13
j_call: TRBJ2-7
clone_size: few
v_call: TRBV18
cdr3_aa: CASRLLLREQQYF

d_call: NA
cdr3_length: 15
j_call: TRBJ2-6
clone_size: NA
v_call: TRBV28
cdr3_aa: CASLGQGSGANVLTF

d_call: NA
cdr3_length: 13
j_call: TRBJ2-7
clone_size: NA
v_call: TRBV6-5
cdr3_aa: CASSQDSIYEQYF

d_call: TRBD1
cdr3_length: 17
j_call: TRBJ1-6
clone_size: NA
v_call: TRBV5-8
cdr3_aa: CASSKDRQSSYNSPLHF

d_call: TRBD1
cdr3_length: 15
j_call: TRBJ1-6
clone_size: NA
v_call: TRBV18
cdr3_aa: CASSPTGASNSPLHF

d_call: NA
cdr3_length: 15
j_call: TRBJ1-1
clone_size: NA
v_call: TRBV14
cdr3_aa: CASSLLGPRGTEAFF

d_call: TRBD2
cdr3_length: 17
j_call: TRBJ2-3
clone_size: NA
v_call: TRBV5-1
cdr3_aa: CASSLIAGGGSTDTQYF

d_call: TRBD1
cdr3_length: 14
j_call: TRBJ1-2
clone_size: NA
v_call: TRBV7-9
cdr3_aa: CASSLGGTGDGYTF

d_call: NA
cdr3_length: 13
j_call: TRBJ2-1
clone_size: NA
v_call: TRBV6-5
cdr3_aa: CASRRGGNNEQFF

d_call: NA
cdr3_length: 13
j_call: TRBJ1-2
clone_size: once
v_call: TRBV21-1
cdr3_aa: CASSEDTNYGYTF

d_call: NA
cdr3_length: 10
j_call: TRBJ1-2
clone_size: few
v_call: TRBV20-1
cdr3_aa: CSASEEGYTF

d_call: NA
cdr3_length: 15
j_call: TRBJ2-3
clone_size: NA
v_call: TRBV30
cdr3_aa: CAWSPRGARADTQYF

d_call: NA
cdr3_length: 15
j_call: TRBJ1-5
clone_size: few
v_call: TRBV30
cdr3_aa: CAWSSGVGSNQPQHF

d_call: TRBD2
cdr3_length: 12
j_call: TRBJ2-7
clone_size: NA
v_call: TRBV29-1
cdr3_aa: CSVERGGGEQYF